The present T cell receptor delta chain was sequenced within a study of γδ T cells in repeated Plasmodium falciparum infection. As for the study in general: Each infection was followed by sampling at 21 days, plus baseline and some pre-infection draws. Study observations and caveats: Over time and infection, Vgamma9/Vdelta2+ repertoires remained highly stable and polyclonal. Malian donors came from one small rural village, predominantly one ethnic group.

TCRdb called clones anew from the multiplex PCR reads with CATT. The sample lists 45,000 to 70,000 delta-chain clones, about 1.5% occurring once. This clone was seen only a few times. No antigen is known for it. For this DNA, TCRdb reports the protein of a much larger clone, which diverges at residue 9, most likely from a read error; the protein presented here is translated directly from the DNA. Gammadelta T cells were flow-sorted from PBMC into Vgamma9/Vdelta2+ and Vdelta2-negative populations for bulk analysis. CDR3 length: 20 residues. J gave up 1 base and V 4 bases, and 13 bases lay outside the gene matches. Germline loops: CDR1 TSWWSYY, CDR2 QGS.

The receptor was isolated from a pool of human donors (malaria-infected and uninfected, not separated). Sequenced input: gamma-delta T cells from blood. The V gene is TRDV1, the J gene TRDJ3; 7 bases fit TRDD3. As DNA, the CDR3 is TGTGCTCTTGGGGGCAGGGTAAGAATTGGGGGATCCTGGGACACCCGACAGATGTTTTTC. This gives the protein CALGGRVRIGGSWDTRQMFF.